This TCR beta chain originates from a study of human T cells and chemical hapten exposure. Across the study: Slight differences in pooled library volume were the main source of varying TCR yields across samples.

CDR3 length: 15 amino acids. V shed 1 base and J 3 bases; nucleotides not matched to a gene: 4. The time point was: patch test 1, 2 weeks after DPC sensitization. Treatment meaning: therapeutic diphenylcyclopropenone sensitization with weekly scalp DPC. General observations from the study: PT1 expanded TCR counts and patch test score correlated positively. Healthy people's immune response may differ from that of the donors, who had alopecia.

The library tagged individual cDNA molecules with unique molecular identifiers. Each CDR3 protein gets one entry after TCRdb re-called the RACE reads with MiXCR. The sample lists 350,000 or so distinct CDR3 sequences, approximately 6.3% occurring once. The table lists this clonotype with a few counts. The antigen is unknown. The TCR sequence derives from a woman younger than 30 with alopecia areata. Some clones in this sample may be carry-over from other donors' samples. The V call is TRBV12-3 or TRBV12-4, the J call TRBJ1-1; 8 nucleotides agree with TRBD1. Here the sequenced sample was whole blood, taken in connection with sensitization to the hapten diphenylcyclopropenone (DPC). The CDR3 coding sequence is TGTGCCAGCAGTTTAGGAGACAGGGGTTACACTGAAGCTTTCTTT. Its protein product is CASSLGDRGYTEAFF.